This entry features one T cell receptor (beta chain) sequence. What it recognizes is unknown. Some clones are missing from TCRdb's copy, which holds only in-frame ones; the method was immunoSEQ multiplex PCR. The table includes some 55,000 clones, about four fifths detected once. The data belong to a study of lymphopenia after photon versus proton radiotherapy. Regarding the study as a whole: Survival link was tested only in deceased patients; proton benefit remains a possibility. Photon-treated patients lost naive T cells and TCR diversity; proton-treated stayed stable. After the lymphocyte nadir, photon-treated repertoires showed oligoclonal expansion, especially of CD8+ Temra cells. A bigger post-nadir fall in TCR diversity correlated inversely with survival time in deceased patients.

Sequences were derived from peripheral blood, sampled from a patient treated with photon-based radiotherapy. The receptor was derived from a man aged 45-65 years with gastric cancer.

DNA for the CDR3: TGTGCCAGTAGTGTTACGGGACGGATGAACACTGAAGCTTTCTTT. Translated: CASSVTGRMNTEAFF. The chain couples TRBV19 to TRBJ1-1, with TRBD1 as a possible D gene (5 bases). The V end was cut by 5 bases, the J end by 0 bases, with 13 bases between. The CDR3 runs to 15 residues. Germline V gene sequence: CDR1 LNHDA, CDR2 SQIVND (reference sequence).